Below are 12 T cell receptor beta chains sequenced from a single sample in a study of tissue T cells after allogeneic stem cell transplantation. TCRdb's copy holds only in-frame clones and misses some; the assay was immunoSEQ multiplex PCR. The sample records 7,500 to 10,000 clones, approximately 61% being singletons. The source material was tissue from the jejunum, sampled at autopsy. These receptors all come from a woman aged 18 to 55 with breast cancer.

This clone was picked up a small number of times. J is TRBJ2-1 and V is TRBV7-2; D perhaps matches TRBD1 (6 bases). Germline CDR1 SGHTA, CDR2 FQGNSA. This CDR3 spans 16 amino acids. Trimming cost V 1 base and J 0 bases, with 10 bases left between them. The CDR3 region is CASSLVRGGSYNEQFF. In DNA, the CDR3 is TGTGCCAGCAGCTTAGTACGAGGGGGCTCCTACAATGAGCAGTTCTTC. Combining the CDR3 with reference TRBV7-2 and TRBJ2-1 gives the whole variable domain GAGVSQSPSNKVTEKGKDVELRCDPISGHTALYWYRQSLGQGLEFLIYFQGNSAPDKSGLPSDRFSAERTGGSVSTLTIQRTQQEDSAVYLCASSLVRGGSYNEQFFGPGTRLTVL.

Sample share makes this clone medium-sized (0.01 to 0.1%). The V and J genes are TRBV11-2 and TRBJ2-3, with 15 bases matching TRBD2. Germline V CDR1 and CDR2: SGHAT, FQNNGV. V trimming: 1 base; J trimming: 5 bases; junction bases outside the gene matches: 7. There are 18 residues in the CDR3. The CDR3 spells CASSLGRTSGGAVDTQYF. The CDR3, as DNA: TGTGCCAGCAGCTTAGGAAGGACTAGCGGGGGGGCCGTAGATACGCAGTATTTT.

About this clone itself: At the DNA level, this CDR3 is encoded by other sequences in the same sample as well. J is TRBJ1-1 and V is TRBV9; D ambiguous. The germline V gene encodes CDR1 SGDLS and CDR2 YYNGEE. The CDR3 spans 15 residues. The V end lost 0 bases, the J end lost 1 base, and 10 bases lay between the germline ends. CDR3 nucleotides: TGTGCCAGCAGCGTAGGAGGTGCAGGGAACACTGAAGCTTTCTTT. Translating it yields CASSVGGAGNTEAFF.

As concerns this clone: At one of its ends the junction is not consistent with the germline gene, which may arise from a read error. The chain combines TRBV18 with TRBJ2-1; 14 nucleotides align to TRBD2. The CDR3 is 16 residues long. Germline values: CDR1 KGHSH, CDR2 LQKENI. The CDR3 DNA follows: TGTGCCAGCTCAGCACCGGGACTAGCGGGAGTGGCTGAGCAGTTCTTC. It yields the protein CASSAPGLAGVAEQFF.

This clone occurred a few times. The chain links TRBV11-1 to TRBJ2-7, with D uncertain. Germline V gives CDR1 SGHAT, CDR2 FQDESV (reference sequence). The CDR3 consists of 15 residues. V lost 4 bases and J lost 2, with 15 bases in between. The CDR3, as DNA: TGTGCCAGCAGCTCCCCATGGGTCCGGGCCTACGAGCAGTACTTC. Translated: CASSSPWVRAYEQYF.

This clone was observed a few times. The chain joins TRBV7-2 to TRBJ2-7; a weak D match, TRBD1 (5 bases). The CDR3 loop spans 13 amino acids. Germline CDR1 SGHTA, CDR2 FQGNSA. Trimming removed 1 base at V and 5 bases at J, with 9 bases between. As DNA, the CDR3 is TGTGCCAGCAGCTTAGGCAGGGCAAACGAGCAGTACTTC. Translating it yields CASSLGRANEQYF.

The genes are TRBV28 and TRBJ2-5; 8 nucleotides match TRBD2. CDR3 length: 16 residues. Germline V gene lookup returns CDR1 MDHEN and CDR2 SYDVKM. V lost 3 bases to trimming and J lost 5 bases; unmatched junction nucleotides: 11. Written as DNA, the CDR3 is TGTGCCAGCAGTTTCCGCGCACTCCCGGGAGGGGAGACCCAGTACTTC. Translated, it gives CASSFRALPGGETQYF.

This clone turned up a few times. The chain recombines TRBV6-5 with TRBJ2-5; D may correspond to TRBD1 or TRBD2 (5 bases each). V lost 10 bases and J 2 bases, leaving 14 bases between the germline ends. This CDR3 spans 13 amino acids. Germline CDR1 MNHEY, CDR2 SVGAGI. The CDR3 coding sequence is TGTGCCACCCTCGAGGGGCTTCAAGAGACCCAGTACTTC. It codes for CATLEGLQETQYF.

Sample share makes this clone medium-sized. The chain couples TRBV7-2 to TRBJ1-2; D is possibly TRBD1 (5 bases). The germline V and J ends were trimmed by 4 bases and 6 bases, with 12 bases remaining between them. Germline V lookup: CDR1 SGHTA, CDR2 FQGNSA. The CDR3 is made up of 13 amino acids. CDR3 nucleotide sequence: TGTGCCAGCAGCTCGGGACGGGCGAATGGCTACACCTTC. Its protein is CASSSGRANGYTF.

The rearrangement links TRBV6-2 or TRBV6-3 to TRBJ2-2; D not resolved. The V end lost 2 bases, the J end lost 6 bases, and 4 bases lay between the germline ends. Germline V lookup: CDR1 MNHEY, CDR2 SVGEGT. There are 12 residues in the CDR3. In DNA, the CDR3 is TGTGCCAGCAGTTACAAAGCCGGGGAGCTGTTTTTT. Translating gives CASSYKAGELFF.

This clone has only a few counts. This rearrangement joins TRBV11-3 to TRBJ2-7; D could derive from TRBD1 or TRBD2 (5 bases each). Trimming took 5 bases from V and 7 from J, leaving 15 bases between them. This CDR3 has 13 residues. Per germline, CDR1 SGHNT and CDR2 YENEEA. The CDR3 region has the DNA TGTGCCAGCAGCAGGGACGTGCTAGGGGAGCAGTACTTC. Amino acids: CASSRDVLGEQYF. Drawing the rest from reference TRBV11-3 and TRBJ2-7, the complete variable domain is EAGVVQSPRYKIIEKKQPVAFWCNPISGHNTLYWYLQNLGQGPELLIRYENEEAVDDSQLPKDRFSAERLKGVDSTLKIQPAELGDSAVYLCASSRDVLGEQYFGPGTRLTVT.

The genes are TRBV28 and TRBJ2-5; D is unresolved. The CDR3 spans 14 residues. V gave up 3 bases and J gave up 4 bases, with 12 bases separating them. Germline CDR1 reads MDHEN; CDR2 reads SYDVKM. CDR3 bases: TGTGCCAGCAGTTTTGTGTATTCAGGAGAGACCCAGTACTTC. Its protein product is CASSFVYSGETQYF.